This T cell receptor beta chain comes out of a study of PD-1 blockade in classical Hodgkin lymphoma. Study-wide results and limits: For complete responders, baseline diversity was comparable to that of newly diagnosed patients.

TCRdb's copy holds only in-frame clones and misses some; the assay was immunoSEQ multiplex PCR. Counted here are about 100,000 clones, roughly 90% occurring once; the ten biggest clones make up about 7.1%. For this clone: Its target is not known. Other DNA sequences in the same sample also yield this CDR3.

Following autologous stem cell transplantation, relapse occurred in every patient, and exposure to brentuximab vedotin varied. The patients, who had relapsed/refractory classical Hodgkin lymphoma, achieved best responses of complete response, partial response or progressive disease. The clonotype was recovered from a human donor with classical Hodgkin lymphoma. The sequencing used peripheral blood mononuclear cells (PBMCs), collected before the second cycle of nivolumab.

The CDR3 sequence: CASSQDIERGTAGELFF. In DNA, the CDR3 is TGCGCCAGCAGCCAAGATATCGAACGCGGGACCGCCGGGGAGCTGTTTTTT. The genes are TRBV4-3 and TRBJ2-2; perhaps TRBD2 as D (6 bases). Trimming shortened V by 0 bases and J by 6 bases, and 17 bases separated the two germline ends. CDR1 is LGHNA and CDR2 is YSLEER in the germline V gene. The CDR3 is 17 amino acids.